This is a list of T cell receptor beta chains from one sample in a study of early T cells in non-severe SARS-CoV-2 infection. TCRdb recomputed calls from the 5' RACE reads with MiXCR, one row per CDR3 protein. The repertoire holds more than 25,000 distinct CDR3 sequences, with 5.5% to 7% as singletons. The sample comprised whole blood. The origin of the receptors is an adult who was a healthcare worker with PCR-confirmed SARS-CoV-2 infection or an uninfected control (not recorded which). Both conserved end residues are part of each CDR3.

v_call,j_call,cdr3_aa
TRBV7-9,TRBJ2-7,CASSLDYEQYF
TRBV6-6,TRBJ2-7,CASSYSSSGTGTDEQYF
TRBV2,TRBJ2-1,CASSDMVRYNEQFF
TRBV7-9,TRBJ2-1,CASSPNWDRGYNEQFF
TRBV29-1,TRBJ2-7,CSAQVGRDRAVYEQYF
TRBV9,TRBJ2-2,CASSVGYGRGQNGELFF
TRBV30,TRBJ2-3,CAWSRADLTDTQYF
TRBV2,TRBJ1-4,CASNPREFGGKLFF
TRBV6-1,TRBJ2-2,CASSEGYTGELFF
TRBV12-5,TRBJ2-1,CASGPGQGPSGEQFF
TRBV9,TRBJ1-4,CASSPSGGDEKLFF
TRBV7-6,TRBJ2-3,CASSLAYVPGLAGTDTQYF
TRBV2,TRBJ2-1,CASTYGTGESYNEQFF
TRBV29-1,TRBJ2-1,CSVSSGRGGYNEQFF
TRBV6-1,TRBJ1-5,CASSADTGGGQPQHF
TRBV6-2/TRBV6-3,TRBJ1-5,CASSKTGVKQPQHF
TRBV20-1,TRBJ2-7,CSAPRTPSYEQYF
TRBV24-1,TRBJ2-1,CATSDSHSGDSYNEQFF
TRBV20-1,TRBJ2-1,CSAVPGTGGKNEQFF
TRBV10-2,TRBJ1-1,CASSEGQPVRAFF
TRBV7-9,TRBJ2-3,CASRAGQGTSTDTQYF
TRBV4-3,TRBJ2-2,CASSPAGTGELFF
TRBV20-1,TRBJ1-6,CSARDGNSPLHF
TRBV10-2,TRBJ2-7,CALGVAGAYEQYF
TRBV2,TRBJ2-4,CASSDKGSLNIQYF
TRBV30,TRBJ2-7,CAWEAAYEQYF
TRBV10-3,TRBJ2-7,CAISASYEQYF
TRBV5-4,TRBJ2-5,CASTIDTMGLETQYF
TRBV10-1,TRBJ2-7,CASSTGDEQYF
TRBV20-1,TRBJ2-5,CSARYGAGPETQYF